The sequence of this T cell receptor (beta chain) was determined in a study of beta chain features in type 1 diabetes. Study conclusions and caveats: Resolution of whether HLA type affects TCRB rearrangement was not achieved here. TCRB CDR3s were moderately but significantly shorter in Type 1 diabetes patients in all four CD4+ subsets. Patients' naive, central memory and Treg TCRB repertoires seemed closer to one another than those of healthy donors. There were fewer insertions and more deletions at the VDJ junctions of type 1 diabetes patients.

This clone was seen a few times. Its antigen is as yet unknown. Each of the CD4+ naive, central memory, regulatory and stem cell-like memory populations was sorted via CD45RO/CCR7/CD25/CD127/CD95/CD27. The study reverse transcribed the entire isolated RNA, so it sequenced expressed TCRB transcripts. Some clones are missing from TCRdb's copy, which holds only in-frame ones; the method was immunoSEQ multiplex PCR. The sample includes some 330,000 clones, roughly 12% of them seen just once. Germline V gene lookup returns CDR1 MGHDK and CDR2 SYGVNS. V was pared by 6 bases and J by 5 bases, with 10 bases between. The CDR3 contains 13 residues.

The specimen was naive CD4+ T cells from blood. The receptor was derived from a woman aged 18-29 years with type 1 diabetes. This chain connects TRBV25-1 to TRBJ2-2, with D perhaps matching TRBD2 (5 bases). DNA for the CDR3: TGTGCCAGCAGCCGTGAGGGAACCGGGGAGCTGTTTTTT. Translating it yields CASSREGTGELFF.